These T cell receptor beta chains were read from a single sample in a study of blood T cell repertoires in COVID-19. The repertoire was sequenced with immunoSEQ multiplex PCR; TCRdb's copy has only in-frame clones and lacks some. The sample shows around 180,000 clones, 70% to 90% of them seen only once. Sequencing was carried out using peripheral blood. The source is a woman aged 25-40 years with active or convalescent COVID-19. The CDR3 runs from the conserved cysteine through the conserved F or W. The D gene is left open where the match is weak. Not every row has a clone size; where given, it reads once, few, many or a size class.

cdr3_aa: CASSQDRRAGELFF
cdr3_nt: TGCGCCAGCAGCCAAGATAGACGGGCCGGGGAGCTGTTTTTT
clone_size: -
cdr3_length: 14
v_call: TRBV4-1
d_call: -
j_call: TRBJ2-2

cdr3_aa: CASSPPLGQGELTGELFF
cdr3_nt: TGTGCCAGCAGTCCGCCGCTCGGACAGGGGGAATTGACCGGGGAGCTGTTTTTT
clone_size: once
cdr3_length: 18
v_call: TRBV25-1
d_call: TRBD1
j_call: TRBJ2-2

cdr3_aa: CASSPVAGSEQYF
cdr3_nt: TGTGCCAGCTCTCCGGTAGCGGGAAGCGAGCAGTACTTC
clone_size: -
cdr3_length: 13
v_call: TRBV18
d_call: TRBD2
j_call: TRBJ2-7

cdr3_aa: CASGQGTANSPLHF
cdr3_nt: TGTGCCAGCGGCCAGGGGACGGCAAATTCACCCCTCCACTTT
clone_size: -
cdr3_length: 14
v_call: TRBV18
d_call: -
j_call: TRBJ1-6

cdr3_aa: CASSHPRTGSHSYEQYF
cdr3_nt: TGTGCCAGCAGCCATCCCCGGACAGGTTCCCACTCCTACGAGCAGTACTTC
clone_size: -
cdr3_length: 17
v_call: TRBV3-1/TRBV3-2
d_call: TRBD1
j_call: TRBJ2-7

cdr3_aa: CAWSDKWSSYNSPLHF
cdr3_nt: TGTGCCTGGAGTGATAAGTGGAGCTCCTATAATTCACCCCTCCACTTT
clone_size: -
cdr3_length: 16
v_call: TRBV30
d_call: -
j_call: TRBJ1-6

cdr3_aa: CASSRTKHEAFF
cdr3_nt: TGTGCCAGCAGTCGGACAAAGCATGAAGCTTTCTTT
clone_size: once
cdr3_length: 12
v_call: TRBV12-3/TRBV12-4
d_call: -
j_call: TRBJ1-1

cdr3_aa: CATSEGEYYGYTF
cdr3_nt: TGTGCCACCAGTGAGGGCGAGTACTATGGCTACACCTTC
clone_size: -
cdr3_length: 13
v_call: TRBV24-1
d_call: -
j_call: TRBJ1-2

cdr3_aa: CASKGPGSNTEAFF
cdr3_nt: TGTGCCAGTAAAGGTCCAGGGTCGAACACTGAAGCTTTCTTT
clone_size: -
cdr3_length: 14
v_call: TRBV19
d_call: -
j_call: TRBJ1-1

cdr3_aa: CASNLQGEAFF
cdr3_nt: TGTGCCAGCAATCTACAGGGGGAAGCTTTCTTT
clone_size: -
cdr3_length: 11
v_call: TRBV12-3/TRBV12-4
d_call: TRBD1
j_call: TRBJ1-1

cdr3_aa: CASSLRGTEAFF
cdr3_nt: TGTGCCAGCAGTTTAAGGGGCACTGAAGCTTTCTTT
clone_size: -
cdr3_length: 12
v_call: TRBV27
d_call: -
j_call: TRBJ1-1

cdr3_aa: CASGSGTVNYGYTF
cdr3_nt: TGTGCCAGCGGCTCCGGGACAGTTAACTATGGCTACACCTTC
clone_size: once
cdr3_length: 14
v_call: TRBV6-6
d_call: TRBD1
j_call: TRBJ1-2

cdr3_aa: CSARVSSEAFF
cdr3_nt: TGCAGTGCTAGAGTTTCGTCGGAAGCTTTCTTT
clone_size: once
cdr3_length: 11
v_call: TRBV20-1
d_call: -
j_call: TRBJ1-1

cdr3_aa: CASTDRDRVLRAEAFF
cdr3_nt: TGTGCCAGTACCGACCGGGACAGGGTGCTTAGGGCTGAAGCTTTCTTT
clone_size: -
cdr3_length: 16
v_call: TRBV19
d_call: TRBD1
j_call: TRBJ1-1

cdr3_aa: CASSLKGQAPEKLFF
cdr3_nt: TGTGCCAGCAGCTTGAAGGGACAGGCTCCTGAAAAACTGTTTTTT
clone_size: -
cdr3_length: 15
v_call: TRBV5-4
d_call: TRBD1
j_call: TRBJ1-4

cdr3_aa: CASSQDQVPGSYNEQFF
cdr3_nt: TGTGCCAGCAGCCAAGATCAAGTTCCGGGCTCCTACAATGAGCAGTTCTTC
clone_size: -
cdr3_length: 17
v_call: TRBV14
d_call: -
j_call: TRBJ2-1

cdr3_aa: CAISEWTVNTEAFF
cdr3_nt: TGTGCCATCAGTGAGTGGACAGTGAACACTGAAGCTTTCTTT
clone_size: -
cdr3_length: 14
v_call: TRBV10-3
d_call: -
j_call: TRBJ1-1

cdr3_aa: CASRPTGQPYEQYF
cdr3_nt: TGTGCCAGCAGACCGACGGGACAGCCCTACGAGCAGTACTTC
clone_size: -
cdr3_length: 14
v_call: TRBV27
d_call: TRBD1
j_call: TRBJ2-7

cdr3_aa: CASSLQGGTEAFF
cdr3_nt: TGCGCCAGCAGCTTGCAGGGGGGAACTGAAGCTTTCTTT
clone_size: -
cdr3_length: 13
v_call: TRBV5-1
d_call: TRBD1
j_call: TRBJ1-1

cdr3_aa: CASSQGGQGEFF
cdr3_nt: TGTGCCAGCAGCCAAGGTGGACAGGGGGAGTTCTTC
clone_size: -
cdr3_length: 12
v_call: TRBV3-1/TRBV3-2
d_call: TRBD1
j_call: TRBJ2-1

cdr3_aa: CASSPSGGLAKNIQYF
cdr3_nt: TGTGCCAGCAGCCCAAGCGGGGGGTTAGCCAAAAACATTCAGTACTTC
clone_size: once
cdr3_length: 16
v_call: TRBV9
d_call: TRBD2
j_call: TRBJ2-4

cdr3_aa: CASSIGTGSSGNTIYF
cdr3_nt: TGTGCCAGTAGTATAGGTACAGGGAGCTCTGGAAACACCATATATTTT
clone_size: -
cdr3_length: 16
v_call: TRBV19
d_call: -
j_call: TRBJ1-3

cdr3_aa: CASREGAGETQYF
cdr3_nt: TGTGCCAGCAGGGAGGGGGCGGGGGAGACCCAGTACTTC
clone_size: -
cdr3_length: 13
v_call: TRBV6-6
d_call: -
j_call: TRBJ2-5

cdr3_aa: CASSPTVIYGYTF
cdr3_nt: TGTGCCAGTAGTCCGACAGTGATCTATGGCTACACCTTC
clone_size: -
cdr3_length: 13
v_call: TRBV19
d_call: -
j_call: TRBJ1-2

cdr3_aa: CASSRNRYEQYF
cdr3_nt: TGCGCCAGCAGCCGAAACAGGTACGAGCAGTACTTC
clone_size: -
cdr3_length: 12
v_call: TRBV5-1
d_call: -
j_call: TRBJ2-7

cdr3_aa: CASSLADRNTQYF
cdr3_nt: TGTGCCAGCAGTTTAGCTGACAGAAATACGCAGTATTTT
clone_size: once
cdr3_length: 13
v_call: TRBV12-3/TRBV12-4
d_call: -
j_call: TRBJ2-3

cdr3_aa: CASSLDRGQGGSPLHF
cdr3_nt: TGTGCCAGCAGCTTAGATCGAGGTCAGGGAGGCTCACCCCTCCACTTT
clone_size: -
cdr3_length: 16
v_call: TRBV11-2
d_call: -
j_call: TRBJ1-6

cdr3_aa: CSTGTGVPNEKLFF
cdr3_nt: TGCAGCACCGGGACAGGGGTCCCGAATGAAAAACTGTTTTTT
clone_size: -
cdr3_length: 14
v_call: TRBV29-1
d_call: TRBD1
j_call: TRBJ1-4

cdr3_aa: CASSRGTSGSGDEQYF
cdr3_nt: TGTGCCAGCAGCCGCGGGACTAGCGGGAGCGGGGACGAGCAGTACTTC
clone_size: -
cdr3_length: 16
v_call: TRBV11-2
d_call: TRBD2
j_call: TRBJ2-7

cdr3_aa: CASSQYDRGDGYTF
cdr3_nt: TGCGCCAGCAGCCAATACGACAGGGGAGACGGCTACACCTTC
clone_size: -
cdr3_length: 14
v_call: TRBV5-1
d_call: TRBD1
j_call: TRBJ1-2

cdr3_aa: CASSLEGDRVHEQYF
cdr3_nt: TGTGCCAGCAGCTTAGAGGGCGACAGGGTCCACGAGCAGTACTTC
clone_size: -
cdr3_length: 15
v_call: TRBV7-6
d_call: TRBD1
j_call: TRBJ2-7

cdr3_aa: CASSLGPGLNYGYTF
cdr3_nt: TGTGCCAGCAGTCTAGGGCCAGGGCTAAACTATGGCTACACCTTC
clone_size: -
cdr3_length: 15
v_call: TRBV7-8
d_call: -
j_call: TRBJ1-2

cdr3_aa: CATSDRQGWGYTF
cdr3_nt: TGTGCCACCAGTGATCGACAGGGTTGGGGCTACACCTTC
clone_size: -
cdr3_length: 13
v_call: TRBV24-1
d_call: TRBD1
j_call: TRBJ1-2

cdr3_aa: CASSYGRDYSPLHF
cdr3_nt: TGTGCCAGCAGTTACGGCAGGGATTATTCACCCCTCCACTTT
clone_size: -
cdr3_length: 14
v_call: TRBV6-5
d_call: -
j_call: TRBJ1-6

cdr3_aa: CASSQDRQNSGNTIYF
cdr3_nt: TGCGCCAGCAGCCAAGATCGCCAGAACTCTGGAAACACCATATATTTT
clone_size: -
cdr3_length: 16
v_call: TRBV4-1
d_call: -
j_call: TRBJ1-3

cdr3_aa: CASSSGDRTEAFF
cdr3_nt: TGTGCCAGCAGCTCGGGGGATCGCACTGAAGCTTTCTTT
clone_size: -
cdr3_length: 13
v_call: TRBV13
d_call: -
j_call: TRBJ1-1

cdr3_aa: CASSPQGPGYTEAFF
cdr3_nt: TGTGCCAGCAGCCCCCAAGGCCCAGGGTACACTGAAGCTTTCTTT
clone_size: -
cdr3_length: 15
v_call: TRBV4-2
d_call: -
j_call: TRBJ1-1

cdr3_aa: CASSGPGTNYGYTF
cdr3_nt: TGTGCCAGCAGTGGCCCAGGCACTAACTATGGCTACACCTTC
clone_size: few
cdr3_length: 14
v_call: TRBV2
d_call: -
j_call: TRBJ1-2

cdr3_aa: CASSFSSSYEQYF
cdr3_nt: TGTGCCAGCAGCTTCTCGAGCTCCTACGAGCAGTACTTC
clone_size: once
cdr3_length: 13
v_call: TRBV11-3
d_call: -
j_call: TRBJ2-7

cdr3_aa: CASTSPGFAYGYTF
cdr3_nt: TGTGCCAGCACCTCCCCAGGGTTCGCCTATGGCTACACCTTC
clone_size: -
cdr3_length: 14
v_call: TRBV7-2
d_call: -
j_call: TRBJ1-2

cdr3_aa: CASSEALREKLFF
cdr3_nt: TGTGCCAGCAGTGAAGCGCTTCGGGAAAAACTGTTTTTT
clone_size: -
cdr3_length: 13
v_call: TRBV2
d_call: -
j_call: TRBJ1-4

cdr3_aa: CASSFIRTGTGTISYEQYF
cdr3_nt: TGTGCCAGCAGCTTTATTCGAACCGGGACAGGGACTATCTCCTACGAGCAGTACTTC
clone_size: -
cdr3_length: 19
v_call: TRBV7-8
d_call: TRBD1
j_call: TRBJ2-7